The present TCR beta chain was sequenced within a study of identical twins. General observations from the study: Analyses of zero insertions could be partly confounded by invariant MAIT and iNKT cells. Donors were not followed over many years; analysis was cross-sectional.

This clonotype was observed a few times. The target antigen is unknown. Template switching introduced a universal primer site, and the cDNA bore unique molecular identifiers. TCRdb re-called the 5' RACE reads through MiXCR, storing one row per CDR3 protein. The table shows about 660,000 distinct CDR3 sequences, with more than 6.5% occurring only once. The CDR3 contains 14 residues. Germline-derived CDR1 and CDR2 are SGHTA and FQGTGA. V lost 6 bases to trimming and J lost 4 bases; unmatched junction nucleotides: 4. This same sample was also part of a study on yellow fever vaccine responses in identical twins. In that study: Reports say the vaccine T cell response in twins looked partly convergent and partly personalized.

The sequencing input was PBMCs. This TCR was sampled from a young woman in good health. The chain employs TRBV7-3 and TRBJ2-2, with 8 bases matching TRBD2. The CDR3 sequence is CASRAGGTTGELFF. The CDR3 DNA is TGTGCCAGCAGGGCGGGGGGCACCACCGGGGAGCTGTTTTTT.